This TCR beta chain was sequenced during a study of monozygotic twins with inflammatory bowel disease. As for this clonotype: Its matching antigen is unknown.

Germline CDR1 reads SEHNR; CDR2 reads FQNEAQ (reference sequence). CDR3 length equals 15 residues. Study-wide results and caveats: Possibly because of limited power, concordant and discordant twins showed no difference in repertoire similarity. No single strong signal or clonotype associated with IBD was supported.

Staff drew an approximately 2.6 ml blood sample from each donor. From the 5' RACE reads, TCRdb lists one entry per CDR3 protein and no DNA. Its table records fewer than 450,000 distinct CDR3 sequences. This sequence originates from a human donor with ulcerative colitis or Crohn's disease, or a healthy co-twin of an affected twin (not recorded which). The V call is TRBV7-9, the J call TRBJ2-5; TCRdb proposes TRBD1, but this gene call is untestable without DNA. Material: blood. The CDR3: CASSKNTGGGETQYF. Supplemented by reference TRBV7-9 and TRBJ2-5, the full variable domain reads DTGVSQNPRHKITKRGQNVTFRCDPISEHNRLYWYRQTLGQGPEFLTYFQNEAQLEKSRLLSDRFSAERPKGSFSTLEIQRTEQGDSAMYLCASSKNTGGGETQYFGPGTRLLVL.